A selection of T cell receptor beta chains follows, all from one sample in a study of spatial heterogeneity in lung cancer. TCRdb ran MiXCR on the 5' RACE reads and lists one entry per CDR3 protein. The sample lists about 100,000 distinct CDR3 sequences; around 4.3% were seen once. The source material was lung tumor tissue, sampled at surgery. The receptors come from a male donor with early-stage non-small cell lung cancer. Each CDR3 is given with its conserved first and last residue. A D gene is named only where the DNA matches it firmly. Only some rows state a clone size, as once, few, many or a class for expanded clones.

v_gene	d_gene	abundance	j_gene	CDR3nt	CDR3aa
TRBV6-5	-	many	TRBJ1-5	TGTGCCAGCAGTTACTCGATCGGGGGTCAGCCCCAGCATTTT	CASSYSIGGQPQHF
TRBV20-1	TRBD2	many	TRBJ2-7	TGCAGTGCTAGAGATTGGACTAGCGGGAACTACGAGCAGTACTTC	CSARDWTSGNYEQYF
TRBV12-3/TRBV12-4	-	many	TRBJ2-4	TGTGCCAGCAGTGGGGGCGCGTCAACCAAAAACATTCAGTACTTC	CASSGGASTKNIQYF
TRBV28	-	many	TRBJ1-6	TGTGCCAGCAGGAAAGGGGACCGTCAAGACTCACCCCTCCACTTT	CASRKGDRQDSPLHF
TRBV9	TRBD2	-	TRBJ2-5	TGTGCCAGCAGCCCGGGTCGAACTAGCGGCACCCAAGAGACCCAGTACTTC	CASSPGRTSGTQETQYF
TRBV20-1	-	-	TRBJ1-1	TGCAGTGCTAGAGGGGTAGGGGAGAACACTGAAGCTTTCTTT	CSARGVGENTEAFF
TRBV6-6	-	many	TRBJ2-7	TGTGCCAGCCAGGCGGGCGAGCAGTACTTC	CASQAGEQYF
TRBV7-9	-	many	TRBJ1-4	TGTGCCAGTGCGGGATCGAGGGGTGAAGTGTTTTTT	CASAGSRGEVFF
TRBV2	-	-	TRBJ1-5	TGTGCCAGCAGTCTTACAGGAGGGGGAGGGCAGCCCCAGCATTTT	CASSLTGGGGQPQHF
TRBV4-1	-	many	TRBJ1-1	TGCGCCAGCAGCCTATACACGAACACTGAAGCTTTCTTT	CASSLYTNTEAFF
TRBV29-1	-	many	TRBJ1-2	TGCAGCGCCACAAAGTATCGCAGGGGTCGCGACTATGGCTACACCTTC	CSATKYRRGRDYGYTF
TRBV12-3/TRBV12-4	-	many	TRBJ2-7	TGTGCCAGCAGTCCGGTTGGTGAGGGCCACTCCTACGAGCAGTACTTC	CASSPVGEGHSYEQYF
TRBV6-6	-	many	TRBJ1-5	TGTGCCAGCAGGATACAGGGAGGCCAGCCCCAGCATTTT	CASRIQGGQPQHF
TRBV6-5	-	many	TRBJ2-7	TGTGCCAGCAGTGGGAGGACAGGCGGTTCCTACGAGCAGTACTTC	CASSGRTGGSYEQYF
TRBV5-5	-	-	TRBJ1-2	TGTGCCAGCAGCTTTAGAAGCTATGGCTACACCTTC	CASSFRSYGYTF
TRBV6-6	-	-	TRBJ2-4	TGTGCCAGCAGTTACGGGGACCTAAACATTCAGTACTTC	CASSYGDLNIQYF
TRBV25-1	TRBD1	many	TRBJ2-1	TGTGCCAGCAGTAGGGACAGGGACTACAATGAGCAGTTCTTC	CASSRDRDYNEQFF
TRBV13	-	many	TRBJ2-7	TGTGCCAGCAGCTCTAACGAAATCTACGAGCAGTACTTC	CASSSNEIYEQYF
TRBV4-1	TRBD2	many	TRBJ2-1	TGCGCCAGCAGCCAGGGACTAGCGGGAGTCAATGAGCAGTTCTTC	CASSQGLAGVNEQFF
TRBV27	TRBD2	many	TRBJ2-1	TGTGCCAGCAGTTTTTACGCGGGAGGTTCCAATGAGCAGTTCTTC	CASSFYAGGSNEQFF
TRBV20-1	TRBD1	many	TRBJ1-1	TGCAGTGCTGGACAGGTGAACACTGAAGCTTTCTTT	CSAGQVNTEAFF
TRBV20-1	-	few	TRBJ2-1	TGCAGTGCTGCCAGCCCTTTAGGACTCTCCTACAATGAGCAGTTCTTC	CSAASPLGLSYNEQFF
TRBV7-9	-	many	TRBJ2-7	TGTGCCAGCAGTCCCAATCCCTACGAGCAGTACTTC	CASSPNPYEQYF
TRBV27	-	many	TRBJ1-1	TGTGCCAGCAGTACGGACGCAGGGACTCACATGAACACTGAAGCTTTCTTT	CASSTDAGTHMNTEAFF
TRBV7-2	-	many	TRBJ2-6	TGTGCCAGCAGCTCGGTAGCGATAAGGAAGATCTCTGGGGCCAACGTCCTGACTTTC	CASSSVAIRKISGANVLTF
TRBV20-1	-	many	TRBJ2-3	TGCAGTGCTCAAAGGGCCAGCGGGCAAAGAGATACGCAGTATTTT	CSAQRASGQRDTQYF
TRBV11-2	TRBD1	many	TRBJ2-7	TGTGCCAGCATCTTCGACAGGGGTCACTACGAGCAGTACTTC	CASIFDRGHYEQYF
TRBV6-1	-	many	TRBJ2-7	TGTGCCAGCAGGAAACGGGGGTACGGGTACGAGCAGTACTTC	CASRKRGYGYEQYF
TRBV4-2	-	-	TRBJ2-3	TGTGCCAGCAGCCAAGGCGCCGGCGGGATGACAGATACGCAGTATTTT	CASSQGAGGMTDTQYF
TRBV28	-	many	TRBJ2-7	TGTGCCAGCAGCCTATTCCCTAGTGCGGCCTACGAGCAGTACTTC	CASSLFPSAAYEQYF
TRBV10-3	-	many	TRBJ1-1	TGTGCCATCAGTGAGTCCTGGTATGAAGCGAACACTGAAGCTTTCTTT	CAISESWYEANTEAFF
TRBV30	-	many	TRBJ2-1	TGTGCCTGGAGTGTTGGGGGGCAGGATGAGCAGTTCTTC	CAWSVGGQDEQFF
TRBV12-3/TRBV12-4	-	-	TRBJ2-1	TGTGCCAGCAGTTTAGGGGCCACCAGGGGCTCGCATCCATACAATGAGCAGTTCTTC	CASSLGATRGSHPYNEQFF
TRBV7-9	-	once	TRBJ2-1	TGTGCCAGCATTGGGCGAGGGGAAGACAATGAGCAGTTCTTC	CASIGRGEDNEQFF
TRBV18	-	many	TRBJ2-2	TGTGCCAGCTCACCCTCCTCCGGTGACGGGGAGCTGTTTTTT	CASSPSSGDGELFF
TRBV24-1	-	many	TRBJ2-2	TGTGCCACCAGAGAACGACTGGGAAAAGGTGGCGGGGAGCTGTTTTTT	CATRERLGKGGGELFF
TRBV7-8	TRBD2	many	TRBJ2-1	TGTGCCAGCAGCTCCCTGCTAGCGGGAGGTTTGCATGAGCAGTTCTTC	CASSSLLAGGLHEQFF
TRBV4-1	-	many	TRBJ2-3	TGCGCCAGCAGCCAACCCATCTGGGGGGCGCAGTATTTT	CASSQPIWGAQYF
TRBV5-1	TRBD2	many	TRBJ2-1	TGCGCCAGCAGCTTGCGGCTAGCGGGAGGCGATGAGCAGTTCTTC	CASSLRLAGGDEQFF
TRBV6-6	TRBD1	many	TRBJ1-2	TGTGCCAGCAGTCCGACAGGGGTCTATGGCTACACCTTC	CASSPTGVYGYTF
TRBV7-9	TRBD1	many	TRBJ1-5	TGTGCCAGCAGCTGGGACAGGTCAGATCAGCCCCAGCATTTT	CASSWDRSDQPQHF
TRBV29-1	-	many	TRBJ2-5	TGCAGCGTTGAAGACAGGACACACCAAGAGACCCAGTACTTC	CSVEDRTHQETQYF
TRBV4-1	-	many	TRBJ2-3	TGCGCCAGCAGCCGGGGGACGGCTAGCGATTCAGATACGCAGTATTTT	CASSRGTASDSDTQYF
TRBV9	-	many	TRBJ2-1	TGTGCCAGCAGCGTAGCGGCAGAGTACAATGAGCAGTTCTTC	CASSVAAEYNEQFF
TRBV28	-	many	TRBJ2-2	TGTGCCAGCAGTTTGGAACTAGGAGGAGGCGGGGAGCTGTTTTTT	CASSLELGGGGELFF
TRBV14	-	few	TRBJ2-1	TGTGCCAGCAGCCAAGTATTATTGGTCACCGATCGACAGCAGTTCTTC	CASSQVLLVTDRQQFF
TRBV27	-	many	TRBJ1-2	TGTGCCAGCAGTTTTGGTGCCCACTATGGCTACACCTTC	CASSFGAHYGYTF
TRBV5-1	-	many	TRBJ2-1	TGCGCCAGCTCATCGGACAGTTACAATGAGCAGTTCTTC	CASSSDSYNEQFF
TRBV21-1	-	-	TRBJ1-4	TGTGCCAGCAGCAGACAAGACAGGGGTGGTAGAACTAATGAAAAACTGTTTTTT	CASSRQDRGGRTNEKLFF
TRBV20-1	-	few	TRBJ1-5	TGCAGTGCTAGATATAGCAATCAGCCCCAGCATTTT	CSARYSNQPQHF
TRBV20-1	-	-	TRBJ2-3	TGCAGTGCTAGAGATCTCATGGAGGGTTACACAGATACGCAGTATTTT	CSARDLMEGYTDTQYF